The next 24 T cell receptor beta chains were all read from a single sample in a study of cytomegalovirus exposure and HLA in healthy donors. The PCR used 60 Vbeta and 13 Jbeta primers. Some clones are missing from TCRdb's copy, which holds only in-frame ones; the method was immunoSEQ multiplex PCR. The data contain about 140,000 clones, 60% to 85% of them singletons. Material: PBMCs. The origin of the receptors is a man aged 18 to 30 in good health and CMV-seronegative.

The chain recombines TRBV5-8 with TRBJ2-5, with D tentatively TRBD1 (6 bases). Matching the DNA end better, TRBJ2-7 makes the J call doubtful. CDR1 is SGHTS, CDR2 YDEGEE, per germline. The CDR3 length is 16 residues. The DNA for the CDR3 is TGTGCCAGCAGCTTGGTCGCAGGGGTCAAGGCCTACGAGCAGTACTTC. Its translation: CASSLVAGVKAYEQYF.

The table lists this clone with a few counts. The chain joins TRBV6-1 to TRBJ1-2, with D perhaps matching TRBD1 (5 bases). Trimming shortened V by 3 bases and J by 5 bases, and 10 bases separated the two germline ends. Germline V lookup: CDR1 MNHNS, CDR2 SASEGT. The CDR3 is 13 residues long. The DNA for the CDR3 is TGTGCCAGCAGTGACGGGGGAGGATATGGCTACACCTTC. Translated: CASSDGGGYGYTF.

V gene TRBV19 combines with J gene TRBJ1-5; D uncertain. The CDR3 has 15 amino acids. The germline CDR1 and CDR2 sequences are LNHDA and SQIVND (reference sequence). The V end lost 10 bases, the J end lost 5 bases, and 21 bases lay between the germline ends. CDR3: CATYDPGSRHQPQHF. The CDR3 DNA is TGTGCCACCTACGACCCGGGGTCCAGACATCAGCCCCAGCATTTT.

This chain uses TRBV9 with TRBJ2-5, with TRBD2 identical over 7 bases. The CDR3 has 17 residues. Germline V lookup: CDR1 SGDLS, CDR2 YYNGEE. J lost 5 bases, V lost 3 bases, and 16 bases had no gene match. The CDR3 is CASSAEGGGRGVETQYF. The CDR3 nucleotides read TGTGCCAGCAGCGCGGAGGGTGGCGGGAGAGGAGTGGAGACCCAGTACTTC.

The chain's CDR3 is CAWDRVSTGELFF. CDR3 coding DNA: TGTGCCTGGGACAGGGTGTCCACCGGGGAGCTGTTTTTT. The V gene is TRBV30, the J gene TRBJ2-2; 7 bases fit TRBD1. Germline-derived CDR1 and CDR2 are GTSNPN and SVGIG (reference sequence). V was clipped by 5 bases and J by 4 bases; unmatched bases: 4. There are 13 residues in the CDR3.

The rearrangement joins TRBV5-1 to TRBJ2-7; 10 bases line up with TRBD2. Germline CDR1 is SGHRS and CDR2 is YFSETQ. The V segment lost 3 bases and the J segment 4 bases; nucleotides outside the gene matches: 7. The CDR3 length is 15 residues. The DNA of the CDR3 is TGCGCCAGCAGCTGGGCACCGGGACTAGCGTACGAGCAGTACTTC. Encoded protein: CASSWAPGLAYEQYF.

Many counts were recorded for this clone. The rearrangement joins TRBV4-1 to TRBJ1-1; TRBD1 matches at 7 bases. The ends lost 7 bases at V and 5 bases at J; junction bases unmatched: 13. This CDR3 spans 15 amino acids. The germline CDR1 and CDR2 sequences are MGHRA and YSYEKL. The CDR3 DNA follows: TGCGCCAGCAAGGGAGCGCAGGGGGAGGATACTGAAGCTTTCTTT. Its translation: CASKGAQGEDTEAFF.

V usage is TRBV27 and J usage is TRBJ2-7, with a tentative D call TRBD2 (6 bases). Germline loops: CDR1 MNHEY, CDR2 SMNVEV (reference sequence). The CDR3 has 14 residues. Trimming shortened V by 2 bases and J by 2 bases, and 10 bases separated the two germline ends. The CDR3 spells CASSLPGSPYEQYF. CDR3 nucleotides: TGTGCCAGCAGTTTACCCGGGAGCCCCTACGAGCAGTACTTC.

This chain joins TRBV6-5 and TRBJ2-3, with TRBD2 matching over 10 bases. The CDR3 is 16 residues long. The junction had 5 bases not matched to a gene; V was cut back by 0 bases and J by 5 bases. The germline gives CDR1 MNHEY, CDR2 SVGAGI. The CDR3 protein is CASSYSVSGGQDTQYF. The CDR3 DNA follows: TGTGCCAGCAGTTACTCGGTTAGCGGGGGGCAAGATACGCAGTATTTT.

This clone was picked up a small number of times. J is TRBJ2-7 and V is TRBV5-5; D is perhaps TRBD1 (7 bases). The CDR3 contains 14 residues. V was clipped by 2 bases and J by 2 bases, with 11 bases between them. Germline V gene sequence: CDR1 SGHKS, CDR2 YYEKEE (reference sequence). For the CDR3, the DNA is TGTGCCAGCAGCTTTCGGAGGGGGCCCTACGAGCAGTACTTC. It codes for CASSFRRGPYEQYF.

This clone was recorded only once. The J gene is TRBJ2-1, the V gene TRBV11-3, with 16 nucleotides matching TRBD2. The germline gives CDR1 SGHNT, CDR2 YENEEA. There are 17 residues in the CDR3. Germline trimming cut 4 bases from V and 8 bases from J; bases unmatched to any gene: 8. Here the CDR3 reads CASSWGLAGGDRDEQFF. The CDR3 DNA reads as TGTGCCAGCAGCTGGGGACTAGCGGGAGGGGATCGGGATGAGCAGTTCTTC.

The DNA of the CDR3 is TGTGCCAGCAGCTCTGGACTAGCGGGCGCCTACGAGCAGTACTTC. Amino acids: CASSSGLAGAYEQYF. The gene calls are TRBV5-4 and TRBJ2-7; 11 nucleotides line up with TRBD2. Looked up from germline, CDR1 is SGHNT and CDR2 is YYREEE (reference sequence). V shed 3 bases and J 2 bases; nucleotides not matched to a gene: 4. The CDR3 extends over 15 amino acids.

This clone was seen only once. The J gene is TRBJ2-7, the V gene TRBV6-5; a weak D match, TRBD2 (7 bases). The germline gives CDR1 MNHEY, CDR2 SVGAGI. The V end was cut by 6 bases, the J end by 3 bases, with 18 bases between. This CDR3 region has 15 residues. The DNA of the CDR3 is TGTGCCAGCAGAGCCTACAGGGAGGGGAGCTACGAGCAGTACTTC. Its translation is CASRAYREGSYEQYF.

CDR3 in DNA: TGTGCCAGCAGTTACTCGGAGTGGAGGGAAGCTTTCTTT. Translated, it gives CASSYSEWREAFF. The V and J genes are TRBV6-6 and TRBJ1-1; D is uncertain. V lost 0 bases to trimming and J lost 8 bases, with 10 bases between them. The CDR3 runs to 13 residues. Germline V gene sequence: CDR1 MNHNY, CDR2 SVGAGI (reference sequence).

The chain links TRBV28 to TRBJ1-1; no clear D. The germline V gene has CDR1 MDHEN and CDR2 SYDVKM. The CDR3 length is 14 residues. V dropped 2 bases and J dropped 1 base, with 8 bases sitting between them. CDR3 coding DNA: TGTGCCAGCAGTTTAATCCCAGGGAACACTGAAGCTTTCTTT. This codes for CASSLIPGNTEAFF.

Written as DNA, the CDR3 is TGCGCCAGCAGAGCGCTCGACAGTCCCTACGAGCAGTACTTC. Amino acids: CASRALDSPYEQYF. V and J are TRBV5-1 and TRBJ2-7; a possible D gene is TRBD1 (5 bases). Trimming stripped 5 bases from V and 2 bases from J, with 14 bases between. Looked up from germline, CDR1 is SGHRS and CDR2 is YFSETQ. The CDR3 contains 14 residues. The complete variable domain, with remaining parts taken from reference TRBV5-1 and TRBJ2-7, reads KAGVTQTPRYLIKTRGQQVTLSCSPISGHRSVSWYQQTPGQGLQFLFEYFSETQRNKGNFPGRFSGRQFSNSRSEMNVSTLELGDSALYLCASRALDSPYEQYFGPGTRLTVT.

The chain is built from TRBV7-9 and TRBJ2-5, with D maybe TRBD1 (5 bases). The J call may be wrong; the DNA end is better matched by TRBJ2-7. CDR1 is SEHNR, CDR2 FQNEAQ, per germline (reference sequence). This CDR3 is built from 15 residues. The CDR3 DNA reads as TGTGCCAGCAGTTGGGGCCAACGCGAGGCGTACGAGCAGTACTTC. Protein product: CASSWGQREAYEQYF.

V usage is TRBV11-3 and J usage is TRBJ2-5; D uncertain. CDR1 and CDR2 (germline): SGHNT, YENEEA. Trimming removed 2 bases at V and 2 bases at J, with 6 bases between. CDR3 length equals 13 residues. CDR3 sequence: CASSLNSQETQYF. CDR3 coding DNA: TGTGCCAGCAGCTTAAACTCACAAGAGACCCAGTACTTC.

The chain couples TRBV6-1 to TRBJ1-2; TRBD1 is a possible D gene (5 bases). Between the trimmed V and J ends, which lost 4 bases and 4 bases, there was a span of 10 bases. Germline V gene sequence: CDR1 MNHNS, CDR2 SASEGT. This CDR3 has 13 amino acids. In DNA, the CDR3 is TGTGCCAGCAGTGGGGGCCCTCTCTATGGCTACACCTTC. Translating it yields CASSGGPLYGYTF.

V is TRBV15 and J is TRBJ1-1, with 7 positions matching TRBD1. The V and J ends lost 1 base and 8 bases, in that order; junction bases with no gene match: 13. The CDR3 contains 16 residues. The V gene's germline CDR1 is LNHNV and CDR2 YYDKDF (reference sequence). The CDR3: CATSRAVFETGTEAFF. CDR3 sequence (DNA): TGTGCCACCAGCAGAGCAGTGTTTGAGACAGGGACCGAAGCTTTCTTT.

The chain joins TRBV7-8 to TRBJ2-2, with 11 bases that match TRBD2. The CDR3 runs to 15 residues. Germline V lookup: CDR1 SGHVS, CDR2 FQNEAQ. Germline trimming cut 4 bases from V and 5 bases from J; bases unmatched to any gene: 3. The CDR3 bases are TGTGCCAGCAGCTCAACTAGCGGGGGTACCGGGGAGCTGTTTTTT. Translation gives CASSSTSGGTGELFF.

CDR3 loop: CATTTGTATYEQYF. The CDR3 nucleotides read TGTGCCACCACAACCGGGACAGCAACTTACGAGCAGTACTTC. The chain is built from TRBV28 and TRBJ2-7, with 7 bases that match TRBD1. The CDR3 loop spans 14 amino acids. V dropped 10 bases and J dropped 4; count of bases not matched to a gene: 13. Germline V gene data show CDR1 as MDHEN and CDR2 as SYDVKM.

The V and J genes are TRBV7-2 and TRBJ2-2; possibly TRBD1 for D (6 bases). Germline values: CDR1 SGHTA, CDR2 FQGNSA. V was trimmed by 3 bases and J by 0 bases, leaving 8 bases between them. CDR3 length: 15 residues. The CDR3 DNA reads as TGTGCCAGCAGCTTGGGGGCCTCGAACACCGGGGAGCTGTTTTTT. It encodes CASSLGASNTGELFF.

The rearrangement joins TRBV13 to TRBJ2-7; 8 positions agree with TRBD2. J lost 3 bases, V lost 3 bases, and 1 base had no gene match. CDR1 and CDR2 from the germline V gene are PRHDT and FYEKMQ (reference sequence). The CDR3 has 13 amino acids. For the CDR3, the DNA is TGTGCCAGCAGCTTTGCGGGGGGCTACGAGCAGTACTTC. It codes for CASSFAGGYEQYF.